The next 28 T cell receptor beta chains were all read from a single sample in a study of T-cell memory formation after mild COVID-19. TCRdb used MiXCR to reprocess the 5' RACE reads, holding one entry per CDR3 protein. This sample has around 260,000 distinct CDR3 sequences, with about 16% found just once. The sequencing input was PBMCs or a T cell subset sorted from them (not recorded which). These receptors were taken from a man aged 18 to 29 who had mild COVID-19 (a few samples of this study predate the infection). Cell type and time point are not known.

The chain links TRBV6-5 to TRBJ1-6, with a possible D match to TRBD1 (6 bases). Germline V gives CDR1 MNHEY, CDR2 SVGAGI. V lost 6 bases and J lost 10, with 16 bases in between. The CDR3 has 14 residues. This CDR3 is CASRTYGGRSPLHF. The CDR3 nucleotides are TGTGCCAGCAGGACTTACGGGGGGCGGTCACCCCTCCACTTT.

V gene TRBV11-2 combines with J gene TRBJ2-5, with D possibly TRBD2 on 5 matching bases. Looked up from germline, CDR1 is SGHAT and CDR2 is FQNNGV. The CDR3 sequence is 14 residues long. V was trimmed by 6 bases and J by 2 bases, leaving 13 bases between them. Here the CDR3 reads CASRWRPGQETQYF. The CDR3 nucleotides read TGTGCCAGCAGGTGGCGGCCGGGGCAAGAGACCCAGTACTTC.

DNA for the CDR3: TGTGCCAGCAGCTTACTTCCCAACAATGAGCAGTTCTTC. Translation gives CASSLLPNNEQFF. The rearrangement uses TRBV7-9 and TRBJ2-1; D is unresolved. This CDR3 is built from 13 residues. The germline V gene encodes CDR1 SEHNR and CDR2 FQNEAQ (reference sequence). V was trimmed by 2 bases and J by 5 bases, leaving 7 bases between them.

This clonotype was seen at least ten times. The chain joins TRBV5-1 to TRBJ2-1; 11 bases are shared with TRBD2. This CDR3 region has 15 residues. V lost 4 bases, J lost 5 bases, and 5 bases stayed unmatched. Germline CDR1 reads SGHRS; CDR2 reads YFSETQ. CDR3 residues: CASSTGLAEDNEQFF. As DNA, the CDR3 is TGCGCCAGCAGCACGGGACTAGCGGAGGACAATGAGCAGTTCTTC.

The CDR3 here is CASSIDRQNTEAFF. The CDR3 DNA sequence: TGTGCCAGTAGTATAGACCGGCAGAACACTGAAGCTTTCTTT. The rearrangement uses TRBV19 and TRBJ1-1, with D hard to call. Germline V gene lookup returns CDR1 LNHDA and CDR2 SQIVND (reference sequence). The CDR3 loop spans 14 amino acids. Trimming removed 0 bases from V and 1 base from J, with 6 bases in between. The full variable domain, with the rest looked up from reference TRBV19 and TRBJ1-1, is DGGITQSPKYLFRKEGQNVTLSCEQNLNHDAMYWYRQDPGQGLRLIYYSQIVNDFQKGDIAEGYSVSREKKESFPLTVTSAQKNPTAFYLCASSIDRQNTEAFFGQGTRLTVV.

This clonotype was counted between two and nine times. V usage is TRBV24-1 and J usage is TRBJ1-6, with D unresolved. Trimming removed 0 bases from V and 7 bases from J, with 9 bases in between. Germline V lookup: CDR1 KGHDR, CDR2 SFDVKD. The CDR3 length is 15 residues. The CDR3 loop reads CATSDLAVLNSPLHF. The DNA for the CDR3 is TGTGCCACCAGTGATTTGGCGGTCCTGAATTCACCCCTCCACTTT.

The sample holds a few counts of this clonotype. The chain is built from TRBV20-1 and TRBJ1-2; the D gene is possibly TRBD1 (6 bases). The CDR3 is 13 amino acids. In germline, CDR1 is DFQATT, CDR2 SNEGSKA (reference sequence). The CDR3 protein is CSSGAGVRYGYTF. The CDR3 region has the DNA TGCAGCAGTGGGGCAGGGGTTAGGTATGGCTACACCTTC.

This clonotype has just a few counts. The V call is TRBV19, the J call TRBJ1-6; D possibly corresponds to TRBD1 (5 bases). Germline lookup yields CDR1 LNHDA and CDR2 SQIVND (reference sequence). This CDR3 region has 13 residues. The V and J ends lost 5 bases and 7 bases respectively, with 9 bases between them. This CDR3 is CASSPSGNSPLHF. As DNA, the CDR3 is TGTGCCAGTAGTCCATCAGGGAATTCACCCCTCCACTTT.

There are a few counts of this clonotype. The CDR3 is CASSLVWPSRSQPQHF. CDR3 nucleotide sequence: TGTGCCAGCAGCTTAGTATGGCCTTCTAGAAGTCAGCCCCAGCATTTT. V usage is TRBV7-8 and J usage is TRBJ1-5; D gene unclear. The V gene's germline CDR1 is SGHVS and CDR2 FQNEAQ. This CDR3 has 16 residues. V gave up 1 base and J gave up 6 bases, with 16 bases separating them.

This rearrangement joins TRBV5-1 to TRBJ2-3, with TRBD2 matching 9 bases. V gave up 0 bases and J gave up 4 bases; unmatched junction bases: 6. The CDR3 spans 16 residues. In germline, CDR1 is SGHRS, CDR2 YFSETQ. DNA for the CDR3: TGCGCCAGCAGCTTGGGACCGGGACTAGCTTCAGATACGCAGTATTTT. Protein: CASSLGPGLASDTQYF.

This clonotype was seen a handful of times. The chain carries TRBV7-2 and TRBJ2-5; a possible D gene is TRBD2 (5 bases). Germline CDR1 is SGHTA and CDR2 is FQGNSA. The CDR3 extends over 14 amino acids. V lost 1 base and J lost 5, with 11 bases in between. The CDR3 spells CASSLEPPGETQYF. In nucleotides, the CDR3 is TGTGCCAGCAGCTTAGAACCCCCGGGGGAGACCCAGTACTTC. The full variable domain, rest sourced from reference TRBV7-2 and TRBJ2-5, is GAGVSQSPSNKVTEKGKDVELRCDPISGHTALYWYRQSLGQGLEFLIYFQGNSAPDKSGLPSDRFSAERTGGSVSTLTIQRTQQEDSAVYLCASSLEPPGETQYFGPGTRLLVL.

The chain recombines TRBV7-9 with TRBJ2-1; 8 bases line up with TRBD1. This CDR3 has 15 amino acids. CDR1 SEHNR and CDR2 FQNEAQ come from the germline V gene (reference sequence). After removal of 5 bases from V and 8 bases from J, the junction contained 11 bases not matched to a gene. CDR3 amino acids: CASSITGGSLDEQFF. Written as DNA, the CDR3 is TGTGCCAGCAGCATAACAGGGGGTAGCCTGGATGAGCAGTTCTTC.

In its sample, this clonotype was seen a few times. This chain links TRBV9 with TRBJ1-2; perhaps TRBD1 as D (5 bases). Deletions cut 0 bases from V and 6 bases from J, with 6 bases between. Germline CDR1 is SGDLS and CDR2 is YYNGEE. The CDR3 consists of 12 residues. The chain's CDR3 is CASSVGGDGYTF. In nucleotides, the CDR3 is TGTGCCAGCAGCGTAGGAGGGGATGGCTACACCTTC.

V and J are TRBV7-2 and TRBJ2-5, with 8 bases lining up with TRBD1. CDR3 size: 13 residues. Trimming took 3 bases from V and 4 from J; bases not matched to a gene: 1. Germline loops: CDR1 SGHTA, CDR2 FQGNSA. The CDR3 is CASSFQGAETQYF. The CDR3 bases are TGTGCCAGCAGCTTCCAGGGGGCAGAGACCCAGTACTTC.

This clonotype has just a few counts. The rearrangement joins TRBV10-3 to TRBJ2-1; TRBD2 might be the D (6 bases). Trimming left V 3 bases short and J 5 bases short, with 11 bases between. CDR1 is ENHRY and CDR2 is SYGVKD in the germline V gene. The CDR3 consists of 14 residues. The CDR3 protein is CAISDWGGNNEQFF. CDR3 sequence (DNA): TGTGCCATCAGTGACTGGGGAGGCAACAATGAGCAGTTCTTC.

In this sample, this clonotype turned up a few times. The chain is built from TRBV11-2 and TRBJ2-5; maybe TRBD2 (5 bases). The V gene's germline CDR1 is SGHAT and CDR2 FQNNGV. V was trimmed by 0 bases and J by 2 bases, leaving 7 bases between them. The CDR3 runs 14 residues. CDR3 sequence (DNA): TGTGCCAGCAGCTTAGATCCGGGACAAGAGACCCAGTACTTC. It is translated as CASSLDPGQETQYF.

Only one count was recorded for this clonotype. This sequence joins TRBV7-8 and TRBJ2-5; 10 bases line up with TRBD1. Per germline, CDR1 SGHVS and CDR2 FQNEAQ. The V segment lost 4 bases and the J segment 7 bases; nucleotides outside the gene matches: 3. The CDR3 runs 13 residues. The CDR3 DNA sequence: TGTGCCAGCAGCTGGACAGGGGGGAGGACCCAGTACTTC. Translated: CASSWTGGRTQYF.

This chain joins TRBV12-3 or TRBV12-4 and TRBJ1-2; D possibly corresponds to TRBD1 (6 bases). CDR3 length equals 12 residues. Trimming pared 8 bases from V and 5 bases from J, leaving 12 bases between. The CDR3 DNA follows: TGTGCCAGCGGGCAGGGGTTTTATGGCTACACCTTC. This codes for CASGQGFYGYTF.

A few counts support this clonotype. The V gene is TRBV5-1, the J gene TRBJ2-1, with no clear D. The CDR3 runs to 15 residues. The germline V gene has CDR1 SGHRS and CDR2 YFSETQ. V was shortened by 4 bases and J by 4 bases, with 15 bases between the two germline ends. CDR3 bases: TGCGCCAGCAGCACCACAAGCCCTCAATACAATGAGCAGTTCTTC. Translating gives CASSTTSPQYNEQFF.

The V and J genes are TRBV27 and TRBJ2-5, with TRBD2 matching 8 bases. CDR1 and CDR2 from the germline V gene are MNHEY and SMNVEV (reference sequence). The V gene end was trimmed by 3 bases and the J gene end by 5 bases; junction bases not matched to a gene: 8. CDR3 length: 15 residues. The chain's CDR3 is CASSFGRGGTETQYF. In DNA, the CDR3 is TGTGCCAGCAGTTTTGGTCGCGGGGGGACCGAGACCCAGTACTTC.

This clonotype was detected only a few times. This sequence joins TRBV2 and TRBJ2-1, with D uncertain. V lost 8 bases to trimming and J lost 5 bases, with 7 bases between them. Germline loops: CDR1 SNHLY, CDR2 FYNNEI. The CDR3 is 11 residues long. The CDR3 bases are TGTGCCAGCCTCCCCCACAATGAGCAGTTCTTC. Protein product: CASLPHNEQFF.

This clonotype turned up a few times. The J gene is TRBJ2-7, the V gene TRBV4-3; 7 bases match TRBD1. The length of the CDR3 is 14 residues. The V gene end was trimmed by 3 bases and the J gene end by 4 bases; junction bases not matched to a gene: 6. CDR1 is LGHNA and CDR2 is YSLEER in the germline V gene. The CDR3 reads CASSQARQGYEQYF. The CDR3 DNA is TGCGCCAGCAGCCAGGCTCGACAGGGATACGAGCAGTACTTC.

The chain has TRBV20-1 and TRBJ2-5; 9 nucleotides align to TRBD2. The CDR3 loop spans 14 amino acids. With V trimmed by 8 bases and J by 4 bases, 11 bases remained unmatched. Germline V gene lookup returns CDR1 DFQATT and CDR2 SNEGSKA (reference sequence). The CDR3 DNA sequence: TGCAGTACGGGTCGCGGGGGGGCAGGAGAGACCCAGTACTTC. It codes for CSTGRGGAGETQYF.

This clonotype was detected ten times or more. The CDR3 spells CASSLVGGLGQETQYF. CDR3 sequence (DNA): TGCGCCAGCAGCTTGGTGGGGGGTTTAGGCCAAGAGACCCAGTACTTC. The V gene is TRBV5-1, the J gene TRBJ2-5; D might be TRBD2 (6 bases). The ends were cut back, 0 bases at V and 1 base at J, with 13 bases in the middle. In germline, CDR1 is SGHRS, CDR2 YFSETQ. The CDR3 sequence is 16 residues long.

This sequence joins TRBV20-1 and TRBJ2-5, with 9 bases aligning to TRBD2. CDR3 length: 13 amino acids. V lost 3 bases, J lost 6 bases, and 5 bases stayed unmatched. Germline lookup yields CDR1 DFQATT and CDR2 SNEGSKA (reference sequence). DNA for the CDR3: TGCAGTGCTAGCGCTAGCGGGGCCAAGACCCAGTACTTC. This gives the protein CSASASGAKTQYF.

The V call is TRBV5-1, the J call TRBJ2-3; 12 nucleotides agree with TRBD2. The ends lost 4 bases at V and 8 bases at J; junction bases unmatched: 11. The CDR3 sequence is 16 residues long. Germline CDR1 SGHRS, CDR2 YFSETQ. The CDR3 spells CASSQTLAGGPGTQYF. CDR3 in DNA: TGCGCCAGCAGCCAAACCCTAGCGGGGGGGCCGGGTACGCAGTATTTT. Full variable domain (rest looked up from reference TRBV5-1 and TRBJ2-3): KAGVTQTPRYLIKTRGQQVTLSCSPISGHRSVSWYQQTPGQGLQFLFEYFSETQRNKGNFPGRFSGRQFSNSRSEMNVSTLELGDSALYLCASSQTLAGGPGTQYFGPGTRLTVL.

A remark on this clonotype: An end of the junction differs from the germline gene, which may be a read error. In nucleotides, the CDR3 is TGTGCCAGCAGCCGGAATGCCAGGGACGGAGATACGAAGTATTTT. Amino acids: CASSRNARDGDTKYF. This chain uses TRBV5-4 with TRBJ2-3; D tentatively reads TRBD1 or TRBD2 (5 bases each). CDR1 is SGHNT, CDR2 YYREEE, per germline (reference sequence). The CDR3 runs to 15 residues. Variable domain in full (rest from reference TRBV5-4 and TRBJ2-3): ETGVTQSPTHLIKTRGQQVTLRCSSQSGHNTVSWYQQALGQGPQFIFQYYREEENGRGNFPPRFSGLQFPNYSSELNVNALELDDSALYLCASSRNARDGDTKYFGPGTRLTVL.

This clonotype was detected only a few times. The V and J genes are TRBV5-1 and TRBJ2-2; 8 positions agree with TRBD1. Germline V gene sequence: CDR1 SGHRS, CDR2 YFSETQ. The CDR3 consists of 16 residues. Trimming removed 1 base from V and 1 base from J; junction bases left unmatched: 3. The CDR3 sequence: CASSLRQGKNTGELFF. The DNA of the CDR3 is TGCGCCAGCAGCTTGCGACAGGGGAAGAACACCGGGGAGCTGTTTTTT.